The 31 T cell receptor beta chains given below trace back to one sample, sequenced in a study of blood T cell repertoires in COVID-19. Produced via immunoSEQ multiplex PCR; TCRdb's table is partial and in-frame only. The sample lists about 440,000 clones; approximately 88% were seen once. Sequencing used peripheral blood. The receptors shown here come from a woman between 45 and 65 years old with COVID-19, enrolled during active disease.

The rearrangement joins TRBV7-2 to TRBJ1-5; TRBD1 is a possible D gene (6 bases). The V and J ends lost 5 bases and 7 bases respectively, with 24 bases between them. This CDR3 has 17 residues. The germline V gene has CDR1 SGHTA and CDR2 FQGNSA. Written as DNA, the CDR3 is TGTGCCAGCAGCACTGAGCGTTTGCGGGGGGCAGGGCAGCCCCAGCATTTT. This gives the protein CASSTERLRGAGQPQHF.

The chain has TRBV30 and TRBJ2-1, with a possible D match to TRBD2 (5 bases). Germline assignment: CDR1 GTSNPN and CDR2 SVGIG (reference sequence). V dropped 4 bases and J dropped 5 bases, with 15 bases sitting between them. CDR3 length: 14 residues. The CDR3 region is CAWITGFENNEQFF. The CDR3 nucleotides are TGTGCCTGGATAACGGGGTTTGAGAACAATGAGCAGTTCTTC.

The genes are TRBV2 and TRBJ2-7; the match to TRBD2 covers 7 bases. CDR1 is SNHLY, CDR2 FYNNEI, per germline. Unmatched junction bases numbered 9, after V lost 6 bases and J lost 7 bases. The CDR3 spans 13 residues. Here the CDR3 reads CASRAGPLAEQYF. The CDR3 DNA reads TGTGCCAGCAGAGCGGGACCCCTCGCTGAGCAGTACTTC. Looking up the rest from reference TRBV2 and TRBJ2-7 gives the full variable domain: EPEVTQTPSHQVTQMGQEVILRCVPISNHLYFYWYRQILGQKVEFLVSFYNNEISEKSEIFDDQFSVERPDGSNFTLKIRSTKLEDSAMYFCASRAGPLAEQYFGPGTRLTVT.

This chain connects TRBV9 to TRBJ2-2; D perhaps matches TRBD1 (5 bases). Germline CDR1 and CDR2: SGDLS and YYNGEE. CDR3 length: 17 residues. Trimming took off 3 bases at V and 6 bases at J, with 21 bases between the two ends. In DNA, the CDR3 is TGTGCCAGCAGCGCCCGCGCGAAGGGGAATAGTCCCGGGGAGCTGTTTTTT. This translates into CASSARAKGNSPGELFF.

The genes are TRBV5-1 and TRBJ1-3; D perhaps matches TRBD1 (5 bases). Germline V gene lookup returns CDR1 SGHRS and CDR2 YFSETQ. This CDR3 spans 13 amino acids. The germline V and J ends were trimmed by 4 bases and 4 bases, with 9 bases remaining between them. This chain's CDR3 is CASSTRQGNTIYF. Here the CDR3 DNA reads TGCGCCAGCAGCACCAGACAGGGAAACACCATATATTTT. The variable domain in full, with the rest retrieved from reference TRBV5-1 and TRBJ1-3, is KAGVTQTPRYLIKTRGQQVTLSCSPISGHRSVSWYQQTPGQGLQFLFEYFSETQRNKGNFPGRFSGRQFSNSRSEMNVSTLELGDSALYLCASSTRQGNTIYFGEGSWLTVV.

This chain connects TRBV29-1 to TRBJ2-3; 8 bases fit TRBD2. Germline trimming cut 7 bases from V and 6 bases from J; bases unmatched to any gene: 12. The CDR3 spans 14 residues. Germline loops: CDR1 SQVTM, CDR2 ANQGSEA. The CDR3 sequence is CSAPGGVRSDTQYF. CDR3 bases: TGCAGCGCCCCCGGGGGGGTCCGGAGTGATACGCAGTATTTT.

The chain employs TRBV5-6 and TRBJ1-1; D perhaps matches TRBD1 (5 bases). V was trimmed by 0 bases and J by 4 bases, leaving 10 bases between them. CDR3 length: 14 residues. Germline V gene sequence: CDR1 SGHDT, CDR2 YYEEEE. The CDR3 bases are TGTGCCAGCAGCTTGGTGGATAGGGGCACTGAAGCTTTCTTT. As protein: CASSLVDRGTEAFF.

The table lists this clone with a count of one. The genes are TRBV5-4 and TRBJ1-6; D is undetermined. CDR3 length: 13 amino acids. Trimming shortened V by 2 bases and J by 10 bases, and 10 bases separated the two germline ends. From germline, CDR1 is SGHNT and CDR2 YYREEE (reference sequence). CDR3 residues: CASSFEQISPLHF. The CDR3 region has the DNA TGTGCCAGCAGCTTCGAACAGATCTCACCCCTCCACTTT.

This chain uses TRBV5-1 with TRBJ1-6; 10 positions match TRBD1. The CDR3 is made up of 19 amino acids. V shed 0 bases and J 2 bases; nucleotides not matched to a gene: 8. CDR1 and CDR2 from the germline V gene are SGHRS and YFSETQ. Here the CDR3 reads CASSLAFETGGTYNSPLHF. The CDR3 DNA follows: TGCGCCAGCAGCTTGGCCTTCGAGACAGGGGGCACCTATAATTCACCCCTCCACTTT.

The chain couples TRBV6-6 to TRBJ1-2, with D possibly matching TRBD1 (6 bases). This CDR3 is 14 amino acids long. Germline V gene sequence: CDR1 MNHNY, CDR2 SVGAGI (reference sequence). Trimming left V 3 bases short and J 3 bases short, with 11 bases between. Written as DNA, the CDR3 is TGTGCCAGCAGTTATTTACAGGGCGACTATGGCTACACCTTC. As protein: CASSYLQGDYGYTF.

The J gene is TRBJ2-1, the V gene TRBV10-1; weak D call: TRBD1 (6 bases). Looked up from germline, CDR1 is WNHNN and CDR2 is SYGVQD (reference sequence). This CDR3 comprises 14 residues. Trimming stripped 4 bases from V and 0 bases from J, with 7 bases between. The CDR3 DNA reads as TGCGCCAGCAGTGTAGGGGGCTCCTACAATGAGCAGTTCTTC. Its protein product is CASSVGGSYNEQFF.

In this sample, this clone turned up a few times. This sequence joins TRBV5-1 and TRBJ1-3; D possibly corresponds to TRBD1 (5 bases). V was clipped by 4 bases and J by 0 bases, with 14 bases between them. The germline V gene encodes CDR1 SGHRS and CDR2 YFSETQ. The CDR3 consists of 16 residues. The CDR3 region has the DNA TGCGCCAGCAGCCCCGACCCACAGGCCTCTGGAAACACCATATATTTT. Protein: CASSPDPQASGNTIYF.

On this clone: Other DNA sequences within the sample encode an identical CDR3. CDR3 region: CASSRDRGSYEQYF. CDR3 DNA: TGTGCCAGCAGCCGAGACAGGGGCTCCTACGAGCAGTACTTC. The chain employs TRBV6-5 and TRBJ2-7; 8 bases map to TRBD1. V dropped 6 bases and J dropped 0; count of bases not matched to a gene: 4. The CDR3 runs to 14 residues. Germline values: CDR1 MNHEY, CDR2 SVGAGI.

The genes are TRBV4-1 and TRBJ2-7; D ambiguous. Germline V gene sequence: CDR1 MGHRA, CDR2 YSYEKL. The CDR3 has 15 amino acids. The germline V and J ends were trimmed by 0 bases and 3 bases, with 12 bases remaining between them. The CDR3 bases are TGCGCCAGCAGCCAAGACCCCCAAATAGTCTACGAGCAGTACTTC. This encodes CASSQDPQIVYEQYF.

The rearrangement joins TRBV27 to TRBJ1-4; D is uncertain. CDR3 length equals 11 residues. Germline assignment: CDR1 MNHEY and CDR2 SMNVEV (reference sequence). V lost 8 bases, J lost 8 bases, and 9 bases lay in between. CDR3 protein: CASRWEEKLFF. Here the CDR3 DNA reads TGTGCCAGCCGTTGGGAGGAAAAACTGTTTTTT.

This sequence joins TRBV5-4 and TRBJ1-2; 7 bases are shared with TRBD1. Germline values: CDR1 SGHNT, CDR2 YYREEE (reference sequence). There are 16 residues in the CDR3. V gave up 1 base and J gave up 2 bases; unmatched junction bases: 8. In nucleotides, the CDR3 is TGTGCCAGCAGCTTGTCGGGACAGTTAATCAACTATGGCTACACCTTC. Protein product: CASSLSGQLINYGYTF.

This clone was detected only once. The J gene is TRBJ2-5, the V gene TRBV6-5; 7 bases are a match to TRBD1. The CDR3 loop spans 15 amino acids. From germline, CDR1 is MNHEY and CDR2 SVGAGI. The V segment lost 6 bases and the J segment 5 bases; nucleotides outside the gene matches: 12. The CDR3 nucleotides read TGTGCCAGCAGACTCTCCGGGACAGAAGGGGAGACCCAGTACTTC. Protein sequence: CASRLSGTEGETQYF.

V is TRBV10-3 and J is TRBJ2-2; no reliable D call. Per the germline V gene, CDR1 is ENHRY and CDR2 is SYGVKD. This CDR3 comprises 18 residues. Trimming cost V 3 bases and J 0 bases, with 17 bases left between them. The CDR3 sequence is CAISDLSATSSNTGELFF. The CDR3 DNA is TGTGCCATCAGTGACCTATCCGCGACATCTTCGAACACCGGGGAGCTGTTTTTT.

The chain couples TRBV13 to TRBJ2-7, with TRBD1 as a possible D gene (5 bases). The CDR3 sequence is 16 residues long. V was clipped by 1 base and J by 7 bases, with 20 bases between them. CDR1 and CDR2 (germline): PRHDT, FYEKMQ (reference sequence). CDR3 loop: CASSLAVETDLEEQYF. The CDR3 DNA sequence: TGTGCCAGCAGCTTAGCAGTTGAGACAGATTTGGAGGAGCAGTACTTC.

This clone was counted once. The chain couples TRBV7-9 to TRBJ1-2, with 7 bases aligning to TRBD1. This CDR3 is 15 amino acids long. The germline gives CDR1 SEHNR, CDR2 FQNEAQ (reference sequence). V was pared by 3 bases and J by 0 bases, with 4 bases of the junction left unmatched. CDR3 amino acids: CASSLGDRANYGYTF. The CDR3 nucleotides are TGTGCCAGCAGCTTGGGCGACAGGGCTAACTATGGCTACACCTTC.

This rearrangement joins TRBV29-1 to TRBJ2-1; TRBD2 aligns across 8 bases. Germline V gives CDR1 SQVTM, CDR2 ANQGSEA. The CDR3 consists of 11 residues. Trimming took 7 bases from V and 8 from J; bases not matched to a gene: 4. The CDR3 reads CSGRRGDEQFF. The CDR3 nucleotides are TGCAGCGGAAGGCGGGGGGATGAGCAGTTCTTC.

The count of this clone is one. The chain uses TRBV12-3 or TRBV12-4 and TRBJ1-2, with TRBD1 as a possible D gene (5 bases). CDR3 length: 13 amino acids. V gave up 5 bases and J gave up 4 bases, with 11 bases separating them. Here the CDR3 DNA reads TGTGCCAGCAGTCCGACAGCCTTCTATGGCTACACCTTC. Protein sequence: CASSPTAFYGYTF.

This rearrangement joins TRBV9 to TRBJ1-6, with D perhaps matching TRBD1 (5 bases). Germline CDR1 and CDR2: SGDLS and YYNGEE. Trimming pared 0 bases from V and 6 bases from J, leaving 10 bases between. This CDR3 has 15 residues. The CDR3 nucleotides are TGTGCCAGCAGCGTAGATGGACACTTTAATTCACCCCTCCACTTT. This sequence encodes CASSVDGHFNSPLHF. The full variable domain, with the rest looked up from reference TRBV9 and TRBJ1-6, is DSGVTQTPKHLITATGQRVTLRCSPRSGDLSVYWYQQSLDQGLQFLIQYYNGEERAKGNILERFSAQQFPDLHSELNLSSLELGDSALYFCASSVDGHFNSPLHFGNGTRLTVT.

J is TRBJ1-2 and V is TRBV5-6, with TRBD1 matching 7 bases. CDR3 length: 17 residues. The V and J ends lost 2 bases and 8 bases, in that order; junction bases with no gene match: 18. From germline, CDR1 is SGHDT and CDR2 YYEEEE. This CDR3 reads CASSLRWGQRIGDGYTF. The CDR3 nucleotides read TGTGCCAGCAGCTTAAGATGGGGACAGAGGATAGGGGACGGCTACACCTTC.

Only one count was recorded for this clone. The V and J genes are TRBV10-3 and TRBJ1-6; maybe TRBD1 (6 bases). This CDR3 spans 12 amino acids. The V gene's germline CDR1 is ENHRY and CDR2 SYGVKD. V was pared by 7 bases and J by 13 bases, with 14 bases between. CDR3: CAITETGSPLHF. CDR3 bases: TGTGCCATCACCGAAACAGGGTCCCCCCTCCACTTT.

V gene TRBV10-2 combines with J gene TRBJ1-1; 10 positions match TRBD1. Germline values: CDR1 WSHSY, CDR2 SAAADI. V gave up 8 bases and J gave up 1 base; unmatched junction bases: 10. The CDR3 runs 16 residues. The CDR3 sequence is CASGMQTGGGNTEAFF. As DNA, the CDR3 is TGCGCCAGCGGGATGCAGACAGGGGGCGGGAACACTGAAGCTTTCTTT.

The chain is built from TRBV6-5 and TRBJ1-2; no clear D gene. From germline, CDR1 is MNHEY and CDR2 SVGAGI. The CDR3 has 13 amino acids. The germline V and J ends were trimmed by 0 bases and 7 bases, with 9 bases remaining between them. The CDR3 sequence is CASSYSPRGGYTF. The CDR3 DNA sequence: TGTGCCAGCAGTTACTCGCCCCGGGGTGGCTACACCTTC.

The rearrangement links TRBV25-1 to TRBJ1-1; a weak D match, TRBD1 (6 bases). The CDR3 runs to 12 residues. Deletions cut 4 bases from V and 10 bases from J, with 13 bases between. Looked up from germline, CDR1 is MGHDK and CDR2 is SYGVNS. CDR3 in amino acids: CASSVTGTVAFF. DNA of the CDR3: TGTGCCAGCAGTGTAACAGGGACGGTAGCTTTCTTT.

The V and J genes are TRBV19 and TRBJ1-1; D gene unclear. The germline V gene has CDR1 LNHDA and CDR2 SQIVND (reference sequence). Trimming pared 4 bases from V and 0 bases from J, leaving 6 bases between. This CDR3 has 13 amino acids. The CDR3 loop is CASSTQMNTEAFF. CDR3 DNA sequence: TGTGCCAGTAGTACACAGATGAACACTGAAGCTTTCTTT.

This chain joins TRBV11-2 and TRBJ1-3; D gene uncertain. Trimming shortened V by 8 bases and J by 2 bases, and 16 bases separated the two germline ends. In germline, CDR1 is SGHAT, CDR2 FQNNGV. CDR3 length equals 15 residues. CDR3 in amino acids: CASDRIVSAGNTIYF. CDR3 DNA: TGTGCCAGCGATCGCATTGTAAGCGCTGGAAACACCATATATTTT.

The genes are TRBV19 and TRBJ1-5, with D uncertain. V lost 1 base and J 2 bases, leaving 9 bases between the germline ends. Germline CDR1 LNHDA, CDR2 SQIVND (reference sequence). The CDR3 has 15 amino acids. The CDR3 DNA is TGTGCCAGTAGTATAGTGGAGGCGGGCAATCAGCCCCAGCATTTT. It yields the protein CASSIVEAGNQPQHF.